This TCR beta chain was sequenced during a study of blood T cell repertoires in COVID-19. With respect to this clone: An end of the junction does not agree with germline; a read error may underlie this.

Clones were sequenced by immunoSEQ multiplex PCR, and TCRdb holds only the in-frame ones, with some missing. This sample carries about 140,000 clones, roughly 84% of them seen once, and the ten largest clones take under 5%. The CDR3 runs to 12 residues. Germline V lookup: CDR1 SNHLY, CDR2 FYNNEI. Sequences were obtained from peripheral blood. The receptor was derived from a woman aged 60-75 years with acute or convalescent COVID-19. The chain is built from TRBV2 and TRBJ2-7; D not resolved. CDR3 region: CASSETSLKPGF. In DNA form, the CDR3 reads TGTGCCAGCAGTGAAACGTCTCTAAAACCCGGCTTC.